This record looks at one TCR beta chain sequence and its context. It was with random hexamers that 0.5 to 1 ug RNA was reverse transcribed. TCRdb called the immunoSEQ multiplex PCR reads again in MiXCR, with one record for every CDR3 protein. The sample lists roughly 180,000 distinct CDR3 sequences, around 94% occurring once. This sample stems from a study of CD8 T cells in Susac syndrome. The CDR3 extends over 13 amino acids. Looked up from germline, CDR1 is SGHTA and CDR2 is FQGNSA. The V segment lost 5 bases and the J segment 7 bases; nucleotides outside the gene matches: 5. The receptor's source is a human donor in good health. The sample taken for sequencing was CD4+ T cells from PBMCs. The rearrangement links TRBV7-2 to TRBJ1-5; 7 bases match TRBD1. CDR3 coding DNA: TGTGCCAGCAGCCAGGGACAGACGCAGCCCCAGCATTTT. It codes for CASSQGQTQPQHF.